These 8 T cell receptor beta chains were all obtained from the same sample, sequenced in a study of identical twins. MiXCR was run by TCRdb on the 5' RACE reads, yielding one entry per CDR3 protein. The sample has 200,000 to 250,000 distinct CDR3 sequences, 7.5% seen once. The data also belong to a second study, concerning yellow fever vaccine responses in identical twins.

The sequencing input was memory (CD45RO+) T cells sorted from blood. These receptor sequences come from a woman between 18 and 29 years old in good health.

This clonotype was recorded many times. For the CDR3, the DNA is TGTGCCAGCAGCCAGGGGGCCGAAGAGACCCAGTACTTC. It specifies CASSQGAEETQYF. The rearrangement uses TRBV3-1 and TRBJ2-5; D possibly corresponds to TRBD1 (6 bases). CDR1 is LGHDT and CDR2 is YNNKEL in the germline V gene (reference sequence). CDR3 length: 13 amino acids. The germline V and J ends were trimmed by 3 bases and 3 bases, with 8 bases remaining between them.

In its sample, this clonotype was seen a few times. This chain connects TRBV5-4 to TRBJ2-1, with no clear D. CDR1 is SGHNT and CDR2 is YYREEE in the germline V gene (reference sequence). Trimming cost V 4 bases and J 3 bases, with 17 bases left between them. The CDR3 has 16 residues. CDR3 DNA: TGTGCCAGCAGCCCCGAGATGGGCGTAGTCTACAATGAGCAGTTCTTC. Protein sequence: CASSPEMGVVYNEQFF.

This sequence joins TRBV4-3 and TRBJ2-5; 7 bases fit TRBD1. Germline lookup yields CDR1 LGHNA and CDR2 YSLEER. The V and J ends lost 6 bases and 5 bases, in that order; junction bases with no gene match: 12. The CDR3 consists of 15 residues. As DNA, the CDR3 is TGCGCCAGCAGTTCCCGAGAGGGGGCAGGGGAGACCCAGTACTTC. Its protein product is CASSSREGAGETQYF.

The chain combines TRBV19 with TRBJ2-4; weak D call: TRBD2 (6 bases). Looked up from germline, CDR1 is LNHDA and CDR2 is SQIVND (reference sequence). Trimming removed 6 bases from V and 9 bases from J, with 12 bases in between. The CDR3 consists of 12 residues. CDR3 DNA sequence: TGTGCCAGTAGCAGGAGGGTAGGCATTCAGTACTTC. The encoded protein is CASSRRVGIQYF.

There are a few counts of this clonotype. The V gene is TRBV10-3, the J gene TRBJ2-7, with D perhaps matching TRBD2 (6 bases). This CDR3 has 19 amino acids. With 0 bases removed from V and 2 bases from J, the gap between germline ends came to 23 bases. Germline lookup yields CDR1 ENHRY and CDR2 SYGVKD. CDR3 coding DNA: TGTGCCATCAGTGAGTCAACCCCAACCGCGGGACCTCTTACCTACGAGCAGTACTTC. Residues: CAISESTPTAGPLTYEQYF.

This clonotype has a handful of counts. V usage is TRBV9 and J usage is TRBJ2-1, with 10 bases aligning to TRBD2. The CDR3 runs to 20 residues. Germline V lookup: CDR1 SGDLS, CDR2 YYNGEE. V was pared by 0 bases and J by 1 base, with 13 bases of the junction left unmatched. The CDR3 region is CASSVEPSRGLAWSYNEQFF. As DNA, the CDR3 is TGTGCCAGCAGCGTAGAACCCTCTCGGGGACTAGCGTGGTCCTACAATGAGCAGTTCTTC.

This clonotype appeared many times. This rearrangement joins TRBV29-1 to TRBJ2-1; no firm D call. V was trimmed by 1 base and J by 5 bases, leaving 18 bases between them. The CDR3 length is 16 residues. Germline-derived CDR1 and CDR2 are SQVTM and ANQGSEA. CDR3 sequence (DNA): TGCAGCGTTGAAGTGGGGTTTGTGGTTGGGAACAATGAGCAGTTCTTC. Translation gives CSVEVGFVVGNNEQFF.

The chain is built from TRBV5-1 and TRBJ2-3, with 9 bases that match TRBD2. Looked up from germline, CDR1 is SGHRS and CDR2 is YFSETQ. V lost 0 bases and J lost 4; bases outside the gene matches: 6. The CDR3 extends over 16 amino acids. The CDR3 here is CASSLGLAGGSDTQYF. The CDR3 region has the DNA TGCGCCAGCAGCTTGGGGCTCGCGGGAGGGTCAGATACGCAGTATTTT.